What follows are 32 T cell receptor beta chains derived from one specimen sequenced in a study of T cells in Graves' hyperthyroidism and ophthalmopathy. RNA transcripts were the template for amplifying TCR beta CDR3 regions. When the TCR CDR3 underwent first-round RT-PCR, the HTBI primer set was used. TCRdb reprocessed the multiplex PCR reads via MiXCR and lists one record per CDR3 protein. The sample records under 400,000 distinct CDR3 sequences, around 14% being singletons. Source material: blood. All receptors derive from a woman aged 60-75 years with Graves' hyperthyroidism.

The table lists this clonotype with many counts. The CDR3 nucleotides are TGTGCCAGCAGCGCCGATTCAGGGGTGGGCGAGCAGTACTTC. Its protein product is CASSADSGVGEQYF. The rearrangement joins TRBV9 to TRBJ2-7; possibly TRBD1 for D (6 bases). This CDR3 spans 14 amino acids. V was trimmed by 3 bases and J by 6 bases, leaving 16 bases between them. Germline V CDR1 and CDR2: SGDLS, YYNGEE.

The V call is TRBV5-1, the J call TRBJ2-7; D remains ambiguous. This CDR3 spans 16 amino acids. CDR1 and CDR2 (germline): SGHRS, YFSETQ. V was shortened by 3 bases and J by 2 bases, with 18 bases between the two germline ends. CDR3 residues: CASSWVWQGVPYEQYF. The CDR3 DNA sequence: TGCGCCAGCAGCTGGGTGTGGCAAGGCGTTCCCTACGAGCAGTACTTC.

CDR3 sequence (DNA): TGTGCCAGCAGCTTAGCGGCCGGATCAGCTAACTATGGCTACACCTTC. Its translation: CASSLAAGSANYGYTF. This rearrangement joins TRBV7-9 to TRBJ1-2; no definite D call. Germline V gene data show CDR1 as SEHNR and CDR2 as FQNEAQ (reference sequence). Trimming removed 0 bases at V and 0 bases at J, with 11 bases between. The CDR3 covers 16 residues.

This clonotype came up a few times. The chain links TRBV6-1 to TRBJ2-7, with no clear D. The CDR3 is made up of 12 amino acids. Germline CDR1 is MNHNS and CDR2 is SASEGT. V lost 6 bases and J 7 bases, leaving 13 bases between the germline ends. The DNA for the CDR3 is TGTGCCAGCAGGGGGTCCTGGGTAGAGCAGTACTTC. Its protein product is CASRGSWVEQYF.

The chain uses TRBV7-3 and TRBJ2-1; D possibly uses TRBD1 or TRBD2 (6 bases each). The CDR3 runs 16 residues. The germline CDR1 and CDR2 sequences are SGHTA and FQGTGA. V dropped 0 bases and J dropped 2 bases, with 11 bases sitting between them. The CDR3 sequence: CASSLTGGGPYNEQFF. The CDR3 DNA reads TGTGCCAGCAGCTTAACCGGAGGGGGACCCTACAATGAGCAGTTCTTC. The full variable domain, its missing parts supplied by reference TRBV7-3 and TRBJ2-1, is GAGVSQTPSNKVTEKGKYVELRCDPISGHTALYWYRQSLGQGPEFLIYFQGTGAADDSGLPNDRFFAVRPEGSVSTLKIQRTERGDSAVYLCASSLTGGGPYNEQFFGPGTRLTVL.

This CDR3 reads CASSSGSGGAAQYF. Written as DNA, the CDR3 is TGCGCCAGCAGCTCCGGGAGCGGTGGGGCGGCCCAGTACTTC. This chain connects TRBV5-1 to TRBJ2-5; TRBD2 might be the D (6 bases). The CDR3 is 14 amino acids. Per germline, CDR1 SGHRS and CDR2 YFSETQ. Trimming pared 3 bases from V and 9 bases from J, leaving 18 bases between.

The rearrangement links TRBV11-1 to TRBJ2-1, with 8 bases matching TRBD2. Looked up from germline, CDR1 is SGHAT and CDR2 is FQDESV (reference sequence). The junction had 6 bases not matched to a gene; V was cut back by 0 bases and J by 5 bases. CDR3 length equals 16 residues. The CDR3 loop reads CASSLARGTRDNEQFF. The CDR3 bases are TGTGCCAGCAGCTTAGCGCGAGGGACTAGAGACAATGAGCAGTTCTTC.

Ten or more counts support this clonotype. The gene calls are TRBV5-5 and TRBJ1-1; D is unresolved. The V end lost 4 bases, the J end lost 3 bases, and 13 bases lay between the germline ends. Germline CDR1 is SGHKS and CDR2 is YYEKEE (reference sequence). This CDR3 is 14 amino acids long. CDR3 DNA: TGTGCCAGCAGCCCTGGACCGCCGTACACTGAAGCTTTCTTT. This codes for CASSPGPPYTEAFF.

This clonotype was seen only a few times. The CDR3 DNA reads TGCGCCAGCAGCGAGGGGACAGGGAGCTCCTACGAGCAGTACTTC. It translates to CASSEGTGSSYEQYF. The chain couples TRBV5-1 to TRBJ2-7, with TRBD1 matching 9 bases. Germline CDR1 SGHRS, CDR2 YFSETQ. The CDR3 length is 15 residues. Trimming cost V 4 bases and J 0 bases; bases outside gene matches: 5.

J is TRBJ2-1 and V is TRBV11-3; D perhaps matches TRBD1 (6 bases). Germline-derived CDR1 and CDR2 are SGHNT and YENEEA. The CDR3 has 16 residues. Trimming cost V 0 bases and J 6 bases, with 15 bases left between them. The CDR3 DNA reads TGTGCCAGCAGCTTAGAGGGTTCGGGACATAGCAATGAGCAGTTCTTC. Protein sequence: CASSLEGSGHSNEQFF.

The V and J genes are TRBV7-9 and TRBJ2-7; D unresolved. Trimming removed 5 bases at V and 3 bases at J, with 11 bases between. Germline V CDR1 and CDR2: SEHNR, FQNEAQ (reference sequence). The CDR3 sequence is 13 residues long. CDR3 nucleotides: TGTGCCAGCAGCAAACAGAACAGCTACGAGCAGTACTTC. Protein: CASSKQNSYEQYF.

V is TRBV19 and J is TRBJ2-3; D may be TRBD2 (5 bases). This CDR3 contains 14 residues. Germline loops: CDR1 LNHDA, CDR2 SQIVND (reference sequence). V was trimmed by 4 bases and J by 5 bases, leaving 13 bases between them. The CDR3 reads CASSSGPAQDTQYF. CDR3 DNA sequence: TGTGCCAGTAGTAGCGGGCCGGCTCAAGATACGCAGTATTTT.

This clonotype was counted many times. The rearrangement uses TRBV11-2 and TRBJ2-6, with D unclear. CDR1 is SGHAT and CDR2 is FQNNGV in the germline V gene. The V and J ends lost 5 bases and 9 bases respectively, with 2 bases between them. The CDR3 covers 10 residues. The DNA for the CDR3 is TGTGCCAGCAGCCGCAACGTCCTGACTTTC. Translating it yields CASSRNVLTF.

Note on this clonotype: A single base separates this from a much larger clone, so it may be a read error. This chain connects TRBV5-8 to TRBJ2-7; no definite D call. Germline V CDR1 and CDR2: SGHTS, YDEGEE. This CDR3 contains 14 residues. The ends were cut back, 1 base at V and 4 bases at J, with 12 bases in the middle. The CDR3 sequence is CASSLWTYPYEQYF. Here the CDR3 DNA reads TGTGCCAGCAGCTTGTGGACGTACCCTTACGAGCAGTACTTC.

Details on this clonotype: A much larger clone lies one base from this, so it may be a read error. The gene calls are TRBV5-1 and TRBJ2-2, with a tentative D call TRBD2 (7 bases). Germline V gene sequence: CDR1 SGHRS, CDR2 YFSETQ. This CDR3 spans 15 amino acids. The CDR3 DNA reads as TGCGCCAGCAGCTTGGATGGACAGTCCGGCGGGGGGCTGTTTTTT. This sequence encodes CASSLDGQSGGGLFF.

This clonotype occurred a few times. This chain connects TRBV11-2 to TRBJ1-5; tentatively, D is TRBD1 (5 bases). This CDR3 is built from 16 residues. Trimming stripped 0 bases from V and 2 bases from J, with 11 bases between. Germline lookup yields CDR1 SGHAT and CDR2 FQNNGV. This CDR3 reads CASSLDLGTGNQPQHF. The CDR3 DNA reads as TGTGCCAGCAGCTTAGATTTAGGGACGGGCAATCAGCCCCAGCATTTT. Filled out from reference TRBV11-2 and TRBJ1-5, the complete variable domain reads EAGVAQSPRYKIIEKRQSVAFWCNPISGHATLYWYQQILGQGPKLLIQFQNNGVVDDSQLPKDRFSAERLKGVDSTLKIQPAKLEDSAVYLCASSLDLGTGNQPQHFGDGTRLSIL.

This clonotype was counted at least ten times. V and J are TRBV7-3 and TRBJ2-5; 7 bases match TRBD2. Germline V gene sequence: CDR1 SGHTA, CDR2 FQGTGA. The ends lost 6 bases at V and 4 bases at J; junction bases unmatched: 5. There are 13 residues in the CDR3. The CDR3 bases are TGTGCCAGCAGTTATAGCGGGCGAGAGACCCAGTACTTC. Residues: CASSYSGRETQYF. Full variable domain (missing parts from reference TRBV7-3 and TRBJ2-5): GAGVSQTPSNKVTEKGKYVELRCDPISGHTALYWYRQSLGQGPEFLIYFQGTGAADDSGLPNDRFFAVRPEGSVSTLKIQRTERGDSAVYLCASSYSGRETQYFGPGTRLLVL.

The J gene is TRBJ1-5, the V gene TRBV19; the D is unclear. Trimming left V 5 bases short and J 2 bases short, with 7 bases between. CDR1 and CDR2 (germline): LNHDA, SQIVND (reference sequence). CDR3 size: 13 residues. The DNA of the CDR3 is TGTGCCAGTAGTTGGGCAGGCAATCAGCCCCAGCATTTT. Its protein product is CASSWAGNQPQHF. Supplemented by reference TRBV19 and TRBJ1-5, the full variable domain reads DGGITQSPKYLFRKEGQNVTLSCEQNLNHDAMYWYRQDPGQGLRLIYYSQIVNDFQKGDIAEGYSVSREKKESFPLTVTSAQKNPTAFYLCASSWAGNQPQHFGDGTRLSIL.

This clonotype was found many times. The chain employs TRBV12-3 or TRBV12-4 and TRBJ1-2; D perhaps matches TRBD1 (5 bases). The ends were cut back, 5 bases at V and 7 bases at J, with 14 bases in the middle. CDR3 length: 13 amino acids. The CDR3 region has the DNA TGTGCCAGCAGTCTTAGTGGGGGAGCTGGCTACACCTTC. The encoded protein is CASSLSGGAGYTF.

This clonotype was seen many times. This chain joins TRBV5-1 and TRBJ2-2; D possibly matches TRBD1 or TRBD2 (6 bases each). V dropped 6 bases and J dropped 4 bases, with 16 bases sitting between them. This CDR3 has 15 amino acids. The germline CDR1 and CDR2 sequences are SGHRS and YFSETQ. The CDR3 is CASTERGVGTGELFF. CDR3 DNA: TGCGCCAGCACGGAGAGGGGGGTAGGCACCGGGGAGCTGTTTTTT.

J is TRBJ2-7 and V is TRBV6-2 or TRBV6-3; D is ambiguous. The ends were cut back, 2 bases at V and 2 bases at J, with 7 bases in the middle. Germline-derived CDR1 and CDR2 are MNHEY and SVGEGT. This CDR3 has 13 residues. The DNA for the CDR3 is TGTGCCAGCAGTTACGGGCAACCCTACGAGCAGTACTTC. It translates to CASSYGQPYEQYF.

The CDR3, as DNA: TGTGCCAGTAGTACGGCAGGTGATGCCTACGAGCAGTACTTC. Amino acid sequence: CASSTAGDAYEQYF. This chain connects TRBV19 to TRBJ2-7, with D unresolved. This CDR3 is built from 14 residues. Germline lookup yields CDR1 LNHDA and CDR2 SQIVND (reference sequence). The V end was cut by 4 bases, the J end by 2 bases, with 12 bases between.

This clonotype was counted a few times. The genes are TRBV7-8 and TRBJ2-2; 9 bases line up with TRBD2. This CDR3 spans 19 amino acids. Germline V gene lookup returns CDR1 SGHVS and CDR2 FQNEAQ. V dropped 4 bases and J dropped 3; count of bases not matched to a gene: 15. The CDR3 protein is CASSSSPGLAGPHTGELFF. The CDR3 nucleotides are TGTGCCAGCAGCTCTAGCCCGGGCCTAGCGGGACCCCACACCGGGGAGCTGTTTTTT.

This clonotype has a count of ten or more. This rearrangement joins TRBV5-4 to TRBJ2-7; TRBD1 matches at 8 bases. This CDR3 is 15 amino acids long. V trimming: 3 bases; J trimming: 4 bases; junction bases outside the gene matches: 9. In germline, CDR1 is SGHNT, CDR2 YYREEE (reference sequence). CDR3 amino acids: CASSSPGQEAYEQYF. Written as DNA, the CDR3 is TGTGCCAGCAGCTCCCCGGGACAGGAAGCTTACGAGCAGTACTTC.

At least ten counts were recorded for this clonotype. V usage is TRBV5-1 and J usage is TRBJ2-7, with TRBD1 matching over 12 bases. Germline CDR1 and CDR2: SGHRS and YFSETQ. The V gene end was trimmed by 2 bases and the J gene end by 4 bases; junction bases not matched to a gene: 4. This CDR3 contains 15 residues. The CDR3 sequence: CASSFWDRGRYEQYF. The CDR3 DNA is TGCGCCAGCAGCTTTTGGGACAGGGGGCGGTACGAGCAGTACTTC.

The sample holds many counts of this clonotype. The CDR3 spells CASSATQGSNYGYTF. The CDR3 nucleotides read TGTGCCAGCAGCGCGACACAGGGGAGTAACTATGGCTACACCTTC. The gene calls are TRBV9 and TRBJ1-2, with 7 bases that match TRBD1. This CDR3 is built from 15 residues. After removal of 3 bases from V and 1 base from J, the junction contained 6 bases not matched to a gene. CDR1 is SGDLS and CDR2 is YYNGEE in the germline V gene.

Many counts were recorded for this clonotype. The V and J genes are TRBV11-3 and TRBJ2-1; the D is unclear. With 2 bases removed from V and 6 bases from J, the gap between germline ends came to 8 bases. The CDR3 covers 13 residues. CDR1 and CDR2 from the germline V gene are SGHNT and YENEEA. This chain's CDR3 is CASSLSTVNEQFF. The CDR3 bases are TGTGCCAGCAGCTTAAGCACGGTCAATGAGCAGTTCTTC.

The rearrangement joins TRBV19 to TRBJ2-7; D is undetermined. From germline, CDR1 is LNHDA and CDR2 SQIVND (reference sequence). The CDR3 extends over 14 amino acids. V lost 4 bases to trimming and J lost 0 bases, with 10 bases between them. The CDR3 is CASSNGGLSYEQYF. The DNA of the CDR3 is TGTGCCAGTAGTAATGGCGGTCTCTCCTACGAGCAGTACTTC.

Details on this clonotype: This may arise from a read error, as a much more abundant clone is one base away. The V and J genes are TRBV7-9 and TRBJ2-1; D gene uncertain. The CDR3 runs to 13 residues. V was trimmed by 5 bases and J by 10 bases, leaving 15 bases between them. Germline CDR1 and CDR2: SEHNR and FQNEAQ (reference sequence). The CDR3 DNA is TGTGCCAGCAGCCCCCCCCCTTCTTACGAGCAGTTCTTC. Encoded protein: CASSPPPSYEQFF.

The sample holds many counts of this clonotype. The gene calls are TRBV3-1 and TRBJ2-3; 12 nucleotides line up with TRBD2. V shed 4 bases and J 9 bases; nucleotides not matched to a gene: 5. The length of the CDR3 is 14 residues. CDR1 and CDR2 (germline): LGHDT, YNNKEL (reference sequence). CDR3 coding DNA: TGTGCCAGCAGCCCGCGACTAGCGGGGGAGACGCAGTATTTT. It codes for CASSPRLAGETQYF.

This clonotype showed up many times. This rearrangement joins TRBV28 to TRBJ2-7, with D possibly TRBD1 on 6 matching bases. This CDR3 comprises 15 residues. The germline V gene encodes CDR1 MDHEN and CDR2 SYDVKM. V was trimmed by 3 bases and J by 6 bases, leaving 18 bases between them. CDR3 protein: CASSLPPGHSPEQYF. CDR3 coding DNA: TGTGCCAGCAGTTTGCCCCCGGGACACAGTCCCGAGCAGTACTTC.

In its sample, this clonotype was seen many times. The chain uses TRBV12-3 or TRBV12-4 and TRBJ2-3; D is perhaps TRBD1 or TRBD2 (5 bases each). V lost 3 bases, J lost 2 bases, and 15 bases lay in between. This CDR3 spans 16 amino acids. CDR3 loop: CASSFLSGRFTDTQYF. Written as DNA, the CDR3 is TGTGCCAGCAGTTTCCTGTCGGGACGGTTCACAGATACGCAGTATTTT.